The rows below give T cell receptor beta chains drawn from one sample of a study of T-cell memory formation after mild COVID-19. TCRdb re-derived calls from the 5' RACE reads in MiXCR, one entry per CDR3 protein. The profile shows about 560,000 distinct CDR3 sequences, 17% of them singletons. The material sequenced was PBMCs or a T cell subset sorted from them (not recorded which). These receptors were collected from an adult woman who had mild COVID-19 (a few samples of this study predate the infection). Cell type and time point are not known. Each CDR3 is given with its conserved first and last residue. Expanded clones get a size class; other rows say once, few or many, or leave the size out.

V gene,clone size,CDR3 protein
TRBV4-3,few,CASSQEADSGEKLFF
TRBV2,few,CASSELRNSLNSPLHF
TRBV6-2/TRBV6-3,few,CASSLRLGEQYF
TRBV29-1,few,CSVAHRGDQPQHF
TRBV29-1,.,CSGSTGDDNTEAFF
TRBV29-1,few,CSVEGWGTVNTEAFF
TRBV7-8,.,CASSLELAGGNEQFF
TRBV11-2,.,CASSLAAGGPHNEQFF
TRBV7-3,once,CASSQTGQGWDGYTF
TRBV27,.,CASRDSPYGYTF
TRBV4-2,.,CASSQASGGRKDTQYF
TRBV15,.,CATSPTGINEQFF
TRBV7-9,few,CASSLVRELFF
TRBV5-1,few,CASSSGTVQFTDTQYF
TRBV6-1,.,CASSEAQGYKQYF
TRBV29-1,.,CSVEDLGRGSSYNEQFF
TRBV3-1,few,CASSHSTGGLVGGTQYF
TRBV5-4,.,CASSSGQGTMNTEAFF
TRBV12-3/TRBV12-4,few,CASDRGASGYSNQPQHF
TRBV18,.,CASSQMEGSGFSEAFF
TRBV4-3,once,CASSQERGGRTEAFF
TRBV11-2,few,CASSLIGGLYNEQFF
TRBV6-5,.,CASSYSTQLNTGELFF